The 19 T cell receptor beta chains below come from one sample, sequenced in a study of blood T cell repertoires in acute mononucleosis. The repertoire was sequenced with immunoSEQ multiplex PCR; TCRdb's copy has only in-frame clones and lacks some. The table lists 6,000 to 9,000 clones, 25% of them singletons, with under 35% in the top ten. Time point here: acute infectious mononucleosis, at clinical presentation within 2 weeks of symptom onset (visit 1). Specimen: EBV YVL epitope tetramer+ CD8+ T cells sorted from PBMCs, collected during acute infectious mononucleosis. Regarding subset: CD8 T cells binding a tetramer with EBV BRLF1 109-117 peptide (YVL-BR). The receptors originated from a woman under 30 with infectious mononucleosis caused by EBV.

This clone was recorded many times. The rearrangement links TRBV11-2 to TRBJ2-5, with 7 bases matching TRBD1. V shed 7 bases and J 4 bases; nucleotides not matched to a gene: 6. CDR3 size: 13 residues. CDR1 is SGHAT and CDR2 is FQNNGV in the germline V gene. CDR3 in amino acids: CASTKQGRETQYF. The CDR3 coding sequence is TGTGCCAGCACCAAACAGGGGCGAGAGACCCAGTACTTC. The whole variable domain, remainder taken from reference TRBV11-2 and TRBJ2-5, is EAGVAQSPRYKIIEKRQSVAFWCNPISGHATLYWYQQILGQGPKLLIQFQNNGVVDDSQLPKDRFSAERLKGVDSTLKIQPAKLEDSAVYLCASTKQGRETQYFGPGTRLLVL.

The CDR3 here is CASTDSLNEQYF. CDR3 DNA sequence: TGTGCCAGCACCGACAGCTTAAACGAGCAGTACTTC. This rearrangement joins TRBV9 to TRBJ2-7; tentative D call: TRBD1 (5 bases). Deletions cut 6 bases from V and 5 bases from J, with 12 bases between. This CDR3 has 12 residues. CDR1 and CDR2 (germline): SGDLS, YYNGEE.

The chain has TRBV7-3 and TRBJ2-1; TRBD2 agrees at 9 bases. With V trimmed by 5 bases and J by 7 bases, 12 bases remained unmatched. Per the germline V gene, CDR1 is SGHTA and CDR2 is FQGTGA. The CDR3 contains 16 residues. The CDR3 coding sequence is TGTGCCAGCAGCCCTCAACTAAGCGGGGGGAGAAATGAGCAGTTCTTC. The encoded protein is CASSPQLSGGRNEQFF.

This clone has only a few counts. J is TRBJ2-1 and V is TRBV29-1, with D unclear. Trimming cost V 4 bases and J 8 bases, with 15 bases left between them. The germline CDR1 and CDR2 sequences are SQVTM and ANQGSEA. This CDR3 is built from 13 residues. The CDR3 loop reads CSVGVALYYEQFF. As DNA, the CDR3 is TGCAGCGTTGGGGTGGCCCTTTACTATGAGCAGTTCTTC.

The chain is built from TRBV29-1 and TRBJ1-5; D uncertain. The CDR3 loop spans 12 amino acids. Germline V gene lookup returns CDR1 SQVTM and CDR2 ANQGSEA. Trimming removed 5 bases from V and 11 bases from J, with 16 bases in between. CDR3 sequence (DNA): TGCAGCGTTTTTGACCGCGAAGAGGCCCAGCATTTT. It yields the protein CSVFDREEAQHF.

The chain uses TRBV27 and TRBJ2-7; a possible D gene is TRBD1 (5 bases). The CDR3 length is 12 residues. V was shortened by 7 bases and J by 5 bases, with 12 bases between the two germline ends. CDR1 and CDR2 (germline): MNHEY, SMNVEV (reference sequence). This CDR3 is CASTDSLNEQYF. The CDR3 nucleotides read TGTGCCAGCACCGACAGCTTAAACGAGCAGTACTTC.

Comment on this clone: One end of the junction does not line up with germline, which may come from a read error. V is TRBV7-3 and J is TRBJ2-7, with 7 bases matching TRBD1. Germline V lookup: CDR1 SGHTA, CDR2 FQGTGA. The CDR3 runs to 14 residues. The CDR3 reads CASSPGTVYGEQYF. Written as DNA, the CDR3 is TGTGCTAGCAGCCCCGGGACAGTTTATGGCGAGCAGTACTTC.

V is TRBV29-1 and J is TRBJ2-1, with TRBD2 identical over 12 bases. The CDR3 is made up of 16 amino acids. The V segment lost 4 bases and the J segment 4 bases; nucleotides outside the gene matches: 8. The germline gives CDR1 SQVTM, CDR2 ANQGSEA. The chain's CDR3 is CSVGPSTSGSYNEQFF. The CDR3 nucleotides read TGCAGCGTTGGACCGTCGACTAGCGGGAGTTACAATGAGCAGTTCTTC.

This clone rates as medium-sized. V is TRBV19 and J is TRBJ2-7, with 7 bases lining up with TRBD2. The CDR3 is 16 amino acids. Per germline, CDR1 LNHDA and CDR2 SQIVND (reference sequence). V gave up 0 bases and J gave up 3 bases; unmatched junction bases: 8. CDR3: CASSIDRGGLVYEQYF. Written as DNA, the CDR3 is TGTGCCAGTAGTATAGATCGGGGAGGGCTCGTCTACGAGCAGTACTTC.

V gene TRBV27 combines with J gene TRBJ2-5; D may be TRBD2 (6 bases). V was trimmed by 7 bases and J by 2 bases, leaving 17 bases between them. The CDR3 has 15 residues. Germline-derived CDR1 and CDR2 are MNHEY and SMNVEV (reference sequence). Here the CDR3 DNA reads TGTGCCAGCATGAGGGAGTTGGCGGGGCAAGAGACCCAGTACTTC. It is translated as CASMRELAGQETQYF.

This clone is medium-sized in the sample. Other DNA sequences in the same sample also yield this CDR3. This rearrangement joins TRBV2 to TRBJ2-7; D not certain. This CDR3 comprises 12 residues. V was cut by 8 bases and J by 6 bases, with 14 bases left in between. CDR1 is SNHLY and CDR2 is FYNNEI in the germline V gene. The chain's CDR3 is CASLSLAGEQYF. The CDR3 DNA follows: TGTGCCAGCCTTTCCTTGGCCGGCGAGCAGTACTTC.

This clone was seen at least ten times. The chain carries TRBV4-1 and TRBJ2-7; D not resolved. The CDR3 loop spans 15 amino acids. The ends were cut back, 0 bases at V and 2 bases at J, with 11 bases in the middle. Looked up from germline, CDR1 is MGHRA and CDR2 is YSYEKL. CDR3 sequence reads: CASSQDPLVTYEQYF. The CDR3 DNA reads as TGCGCCAGCAGCCAAGATCCGCTGGTAACCTACGAGCAGTACTTC.

This clone was counted at least ten times. The J gene is TRBJ2-1, the V gene TRBV7-3, with D unresolved. The length of the CDR3 is 11 residues. CDR1 is SGHTA and CDR2 is FQGTGA in the germline V gene. Trimming took 6 bases from V and 4 from J, leaving 4 bases between them. The CDR3 loop is CASSNYNEQFF. The CDR3 DNA reads as TGTGCCAGCAGTAATTACAATGAGCAGTTCTTC.

V usage is TRBV5-5 and J usage is TRBJ2-1; D ambiguous. From germline, CDR1 is SGHKS and CDR2 YYEKEE (reference sequence). There are 13 residues in the CDR3. V gave up 2 bases and J gave up 6 bases, with 9 bases separating them. CDR3 nucleotides: TGTGCCAGCAGCTTCTTCCAGTTCAATGAGCAGTTCTTC. Residues: CASSFFQFNEQFF.

This clone has more than one count but fewer than ten. This sequence joins TRBV6-1 and TRBJ2-2; D call uncertain. V lost 6 bases and J 1 base, leaving 9 bases between the germline ends. This CDR3 comprises 14 residues. The germline gives CDR1 MNHNS, CDR2 SASEGT. This chain's CDR3 is CASSPDENTGELFF. The CDR3 nucleotides read TGTGCCAGCAGCCCGGATGAGAACACCGGGGAGCTGTTTTTT.

This clone is medium-sized (0.01 to 0.1%) in the sample. The V and J genes are TRBV27 and TRBJ2-6, with D possibly matching TRBD1 (6 bases). The CDR3 has 17 amino acids. Trimming shortened V by 5 bases and J by 0 bases, and 14 bases separated the two germline ends. CDR1 is MNHEY and CDR2 is SMNVEV in the germline V gene (reference sequence). DNA of the CDR3: TGTGCCAGCAGTCCCTTGGACAGCAACTCTGGGGCCAACGTCCTGACTTTC. Translating gives CASSPLDSNSGANVLTF.

This clone is a singleton in its sample. V usage is TRBV29-1 and J usage is TRBJ1-3; no clear D gene. This CDR3 is 11 amino acids long. Germline V CDR1 and CDR2: SQVTM, ANQGSEA. V lost 7 bases to trimming and J lost 4 bases, with 8 bases between them. CDR3 protein: CSASDGNTIYF. The DNA of the CDR3 is TGCAGCGCGTCGGACGGAAACACCATATATTTT.

By sample fraction, this clone is medium-sized. The chain employs TRBV11-2 and TRBJ1-2; D gene ambiguous. The germline V gene encodes CDR1 SGHAT and CDR2 FQNNGV. Trimming shortened V by 0 bases and J by 8 bases, and 7 bases separated the two germline ends. The CDR3 extends over 12 amino acids. CDR3 bases: TGTGCCAGCAGCTTAGAGGGCGGAGGCTACACCTTC. This sequence encodes CASSLEGGGYTF.

On this clone itself: A far larger clone is one nucleotide away, so this likely arose from a read error. The chain links TRBV7-9 to TRBJ2-3; D not certain. V lost 4 bases, J lost 11 bases, and 13 bases lay in between. Germline CDR1 and CDR2: SEHNR and FQNEAQ (reference sequence). The CDR3 loop spans 12 amino acids. The CDR3, as DNA: TGTGCCAGCAGCTCACCCTCCGGTATGCAGTATTTT. Protein: CASSSPSGMQYF.